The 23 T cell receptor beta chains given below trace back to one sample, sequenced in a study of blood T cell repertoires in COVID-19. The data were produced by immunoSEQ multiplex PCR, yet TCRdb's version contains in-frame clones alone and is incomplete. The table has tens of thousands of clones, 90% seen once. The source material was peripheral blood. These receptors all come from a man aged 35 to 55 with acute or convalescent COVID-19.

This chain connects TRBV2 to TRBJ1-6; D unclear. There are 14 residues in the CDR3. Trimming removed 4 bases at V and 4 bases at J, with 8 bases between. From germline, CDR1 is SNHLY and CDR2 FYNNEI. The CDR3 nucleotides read TGTGCCAGCAGTGGAGGCAGTTATAATTCACCCCTCCACTTT. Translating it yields CASSGGSYNSPLHF.

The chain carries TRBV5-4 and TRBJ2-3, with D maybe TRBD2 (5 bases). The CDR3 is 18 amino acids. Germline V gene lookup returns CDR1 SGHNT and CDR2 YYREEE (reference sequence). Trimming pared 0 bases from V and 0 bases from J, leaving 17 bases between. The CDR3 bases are TGTGCCAGCAGCTTGGGACCGCCCAGCGGTGCTAGCACAGATACGCAGTATTTT. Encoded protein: CASSLGPPSGASTDTQYF.

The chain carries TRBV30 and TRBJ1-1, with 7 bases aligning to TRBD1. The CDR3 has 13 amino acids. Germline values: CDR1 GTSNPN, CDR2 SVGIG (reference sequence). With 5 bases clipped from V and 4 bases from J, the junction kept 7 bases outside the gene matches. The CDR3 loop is CAWGDRRSTEAFF. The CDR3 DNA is TGTGCCTGGGGGGACAGACGGAGCACTGAAGCTTTCTTT.

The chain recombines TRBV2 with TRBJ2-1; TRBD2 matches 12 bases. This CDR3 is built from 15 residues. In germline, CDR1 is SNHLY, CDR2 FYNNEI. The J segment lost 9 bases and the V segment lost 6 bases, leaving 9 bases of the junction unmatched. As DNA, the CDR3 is TGTGCCAGCAGCCCGACTAGCGGGAGCTTCTTTGAGCAGTTCTTC. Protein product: CASSPTSGSFFEQFF.

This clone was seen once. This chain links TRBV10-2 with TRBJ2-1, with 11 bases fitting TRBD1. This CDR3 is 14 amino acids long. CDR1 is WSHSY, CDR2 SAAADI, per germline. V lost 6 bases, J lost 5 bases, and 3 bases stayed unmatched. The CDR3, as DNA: TGCGCCAGCAGGGGGACAGGGGGAGACAATGAGCAGTTCTTC. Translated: CASRGTGGDNEQFF.

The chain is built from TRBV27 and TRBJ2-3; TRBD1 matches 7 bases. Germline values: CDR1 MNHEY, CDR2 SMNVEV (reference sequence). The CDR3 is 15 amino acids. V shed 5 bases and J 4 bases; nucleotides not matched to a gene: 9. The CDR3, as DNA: TGTGCCAGCAGTGGATACTACAGGGGCCCAGATACGCAGTATTTT. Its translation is CASSGYYRGPDTQYF.

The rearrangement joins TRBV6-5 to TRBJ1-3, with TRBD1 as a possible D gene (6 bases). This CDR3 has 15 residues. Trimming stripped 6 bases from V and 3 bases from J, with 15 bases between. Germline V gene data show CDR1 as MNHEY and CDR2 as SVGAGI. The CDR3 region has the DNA TGTGCCAGCAGAGAGAATGGACAGATTGGAAACACCATATATTTT. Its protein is CASRENGQIGNTIYF.

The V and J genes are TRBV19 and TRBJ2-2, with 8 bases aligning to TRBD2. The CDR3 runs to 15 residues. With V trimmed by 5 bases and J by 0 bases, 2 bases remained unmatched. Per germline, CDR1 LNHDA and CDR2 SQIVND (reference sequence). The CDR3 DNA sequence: TGTGCCAGTAGTTCGGGACTAGCGAACACCGGGGAGCTGTTTTTT. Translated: CASSSGLANTGELFF.

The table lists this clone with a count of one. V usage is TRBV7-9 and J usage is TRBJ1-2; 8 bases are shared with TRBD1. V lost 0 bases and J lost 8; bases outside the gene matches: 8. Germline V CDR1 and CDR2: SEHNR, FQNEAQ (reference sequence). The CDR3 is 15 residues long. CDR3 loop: CASSLAQDRVGGYTF. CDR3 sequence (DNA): TGTGCCAGCAGCTTAGCCCAGGACAGGGTAGGCGGCTACACCTTC.

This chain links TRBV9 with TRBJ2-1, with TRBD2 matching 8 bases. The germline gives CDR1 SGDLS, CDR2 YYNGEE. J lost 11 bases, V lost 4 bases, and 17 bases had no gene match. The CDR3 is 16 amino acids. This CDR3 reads CASSTRGGLAVGKQFF. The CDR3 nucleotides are TGTGCCAGCAGCACTAGAGGCGGACTAGCAGTAGGCAAGCAGTTCTTC.

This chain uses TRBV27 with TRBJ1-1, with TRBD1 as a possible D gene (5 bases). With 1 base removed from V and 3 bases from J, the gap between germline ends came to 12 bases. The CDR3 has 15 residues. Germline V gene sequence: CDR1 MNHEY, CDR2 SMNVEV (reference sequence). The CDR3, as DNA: TGTGCCAGCAGTTTATTCCAGGGAGGGGACACTGAAGCTTTCTTT. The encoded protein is CASSLFQGGDTEAFF.

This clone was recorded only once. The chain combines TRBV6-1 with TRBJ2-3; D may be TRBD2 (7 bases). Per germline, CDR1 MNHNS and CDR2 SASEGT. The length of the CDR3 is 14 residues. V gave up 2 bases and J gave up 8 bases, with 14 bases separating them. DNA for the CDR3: TGTGCCAGCAGTGAACGCCTGGGGGGGCTTACGCAGTATTTT. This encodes CASSERLGGLTQYF.

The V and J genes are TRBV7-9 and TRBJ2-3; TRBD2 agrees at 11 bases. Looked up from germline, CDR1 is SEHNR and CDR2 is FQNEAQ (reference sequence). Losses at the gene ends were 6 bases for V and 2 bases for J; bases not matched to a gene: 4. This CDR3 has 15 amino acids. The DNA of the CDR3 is TGTGCCAGCAGTTTGACTAGCGGGAACACAGATACGCAGTATTTT. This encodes CASSLTSGNTDTQYF.

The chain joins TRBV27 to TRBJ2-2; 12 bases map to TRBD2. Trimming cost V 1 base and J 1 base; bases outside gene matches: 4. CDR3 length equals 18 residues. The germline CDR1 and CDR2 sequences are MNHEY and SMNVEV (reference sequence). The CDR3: CASSLFSSGRVNTGELFF. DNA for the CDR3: TGTGCCAGCAGTTTATTCTCTAGCGGGAGGGTGAACACCGGGGAGCTGTTTTTT.

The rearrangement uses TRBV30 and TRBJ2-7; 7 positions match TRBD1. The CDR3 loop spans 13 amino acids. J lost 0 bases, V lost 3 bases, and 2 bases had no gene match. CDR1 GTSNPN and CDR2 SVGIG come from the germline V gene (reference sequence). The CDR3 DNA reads TGTGCCTGGAGCCCAGGGGGCTCCTACGAGCAGTACTTC. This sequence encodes CAWSPGGSYEQYF.

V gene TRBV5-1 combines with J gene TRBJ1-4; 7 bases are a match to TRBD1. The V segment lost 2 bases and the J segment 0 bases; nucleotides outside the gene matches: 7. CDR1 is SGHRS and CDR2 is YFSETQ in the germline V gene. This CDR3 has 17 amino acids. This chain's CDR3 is CASSFRTGQATNEKLFF. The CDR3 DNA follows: TGCGCCAGCAGCTTTAGGACAGGACAAGCAACTAATGAAAAACTGTTTTTT.

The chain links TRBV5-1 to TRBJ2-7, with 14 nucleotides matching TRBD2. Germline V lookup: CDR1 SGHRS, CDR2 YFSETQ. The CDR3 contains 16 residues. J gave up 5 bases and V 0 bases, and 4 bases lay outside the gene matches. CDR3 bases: TGCGCCAGCAGCTTGGGACTAGCGGGAGGGCAAAACGAGCAGTACTTC. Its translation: CASSLGLAGGQNEQYF.

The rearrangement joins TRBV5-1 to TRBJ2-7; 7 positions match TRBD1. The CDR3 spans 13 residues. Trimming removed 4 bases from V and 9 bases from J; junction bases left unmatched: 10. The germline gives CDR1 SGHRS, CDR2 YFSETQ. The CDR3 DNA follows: TGCGCCAGCAGCAATGAGGGGGCAGCCGGGCAGTACTTC. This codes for CASSNEGAAGQYF.

As DNA, the CDR3 is TGTGCCACCAGTGATTTGCGGCCTAGCGGCCACAATGAGCAGTTCTTC. It is translated as CATSDLRPSGHNEQFF. The chain recombines TRBV24-1 with TRBJ2-1, with 7 positions matching TRBD2. This CDR3 has 16 amino acids. The J segment lost 5 bases and the V segment lost 0 bases, leaving 6 bases of the junction unmatched. CDR1 and CDR2 (germline): KGHDR, SFDVKD.

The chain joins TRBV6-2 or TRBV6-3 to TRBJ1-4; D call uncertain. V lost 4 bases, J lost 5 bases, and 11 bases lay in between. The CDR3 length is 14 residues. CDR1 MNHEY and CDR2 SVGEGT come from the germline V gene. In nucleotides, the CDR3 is TGTGCCAGCAGTTCCCAGAGGGCAAATGAAAAACTGTTTTTT. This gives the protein CASSSQRANEKLFF.

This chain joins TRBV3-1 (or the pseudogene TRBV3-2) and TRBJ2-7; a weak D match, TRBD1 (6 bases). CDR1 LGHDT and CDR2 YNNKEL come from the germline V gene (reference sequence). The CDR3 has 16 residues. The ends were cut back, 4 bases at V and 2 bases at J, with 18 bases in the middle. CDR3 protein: CASSPHTGTTTYEQYF. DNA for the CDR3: TGTGCCAGCAGCCCCCACACCGGGACAACCACCTACGAGCAGTACTTC.

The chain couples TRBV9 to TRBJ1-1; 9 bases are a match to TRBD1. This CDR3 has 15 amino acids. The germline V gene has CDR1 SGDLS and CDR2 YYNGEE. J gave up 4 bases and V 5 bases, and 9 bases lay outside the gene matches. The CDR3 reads CASREQGARVTEAFF. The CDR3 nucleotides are TGTGCCAGCAGAGAACAGGGGGCGCGGGTCACTGAAGCTTTCTTT. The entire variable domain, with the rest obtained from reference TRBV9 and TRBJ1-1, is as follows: DSGVTQTPKHLITATGQRVTLRCSPRSGDLSVYWYQQSLDQGLQFLIQYYNGEERAKGNILERFSAQQFPDLHSELNLSSLELGDSALYFCASREQGARVTEAFFGQGTRLTVV.

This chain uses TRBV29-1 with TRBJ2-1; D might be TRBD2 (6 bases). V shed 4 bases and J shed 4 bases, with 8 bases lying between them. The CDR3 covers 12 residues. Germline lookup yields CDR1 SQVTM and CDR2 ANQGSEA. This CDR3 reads CSVVRGYNEQFF. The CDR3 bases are TGCAGCGTTGTGCGGGGTTACAATGAGCAGTTCTTC.